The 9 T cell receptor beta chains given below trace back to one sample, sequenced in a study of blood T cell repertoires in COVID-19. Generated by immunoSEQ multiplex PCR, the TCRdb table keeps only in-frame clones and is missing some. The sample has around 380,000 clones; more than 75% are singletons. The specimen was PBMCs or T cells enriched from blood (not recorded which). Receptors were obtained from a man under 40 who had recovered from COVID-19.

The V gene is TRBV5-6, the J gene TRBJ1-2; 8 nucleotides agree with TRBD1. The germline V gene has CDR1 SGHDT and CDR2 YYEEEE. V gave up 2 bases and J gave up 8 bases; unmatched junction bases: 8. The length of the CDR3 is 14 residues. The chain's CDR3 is CASSFQGALRGYTF. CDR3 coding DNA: TGTGCCAGCAGCTTTCAGGGGGCGCTGAGAGGCTACACCTTC.

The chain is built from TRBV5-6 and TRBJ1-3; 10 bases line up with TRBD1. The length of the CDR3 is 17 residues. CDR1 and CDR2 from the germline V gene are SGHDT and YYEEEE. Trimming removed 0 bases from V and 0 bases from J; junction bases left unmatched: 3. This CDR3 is CASSLVGTGDSGNTIYF. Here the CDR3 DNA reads TGTGCCAGCAGCTTGGTAGGGACAGGGGACTCTGGAAACACCATATATTTT.

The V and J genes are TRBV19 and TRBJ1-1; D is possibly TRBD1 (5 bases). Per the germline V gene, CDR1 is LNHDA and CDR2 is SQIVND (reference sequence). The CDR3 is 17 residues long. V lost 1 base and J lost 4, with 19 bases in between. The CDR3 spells CASSIALRGWGGTEAFF. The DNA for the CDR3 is TGTGCCAGTAGTATAGCCCTCCGGGGCTGGGGGGGCACTGAAGCTTTCTTT.

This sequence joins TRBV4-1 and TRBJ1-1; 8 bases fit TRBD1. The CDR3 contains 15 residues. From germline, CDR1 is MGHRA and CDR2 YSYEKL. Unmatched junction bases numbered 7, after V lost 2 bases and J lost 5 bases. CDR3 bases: TGCGCCAGCAGCCAAAAGGGGACAGGTGGGACTGAAGCTTTCTTT. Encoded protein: CASSQKGTGGTEAFF.

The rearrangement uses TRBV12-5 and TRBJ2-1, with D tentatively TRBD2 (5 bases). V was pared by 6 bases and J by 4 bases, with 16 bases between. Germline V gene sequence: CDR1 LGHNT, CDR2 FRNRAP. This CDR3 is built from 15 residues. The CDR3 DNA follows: TGTGCTAGTGGAGGAAGCGGTTCCTCGTACAATGAGCAGTTCTTC. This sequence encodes CASGGSGSSYNEQFF.

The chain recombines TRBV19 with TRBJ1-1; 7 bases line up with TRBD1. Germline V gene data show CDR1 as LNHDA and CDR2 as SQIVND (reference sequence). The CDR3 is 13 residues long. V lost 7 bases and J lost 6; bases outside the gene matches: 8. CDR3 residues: CASTHRQGAEAFF. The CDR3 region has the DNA TGTGCCAGTACCCACAGACAGGGCGCTGAAGCTTTCTTT.

This chain's CDR3 is CASSFGQGGYNEQFF. The CDR3 nucleotides are TGCGCCAGCAGCTTCGGACAGGGGGGATACAATGAGCAGTTCTTC. J is TRBJ2-1 and V is TRBV5-1, with 10 nucleotides matching TRBD1. CDR1 SGHRS and CDR2 YFSETQ come from the germline V gene. Germline trimming cut 2 bases from V and 4 bases from J; bases unmatched to any gene: 3. The CDR3 extends over 15 amino acids. Filled out from reference TRBV5-1 and TRBJ2-1, the complete variable domain reads KAGVTQTPRYLIKTRGQQVTLSCSPISGHRSVSWYQQTPGQGLQFLFEYFSETQRNKGNFPGRFSGRQFSNSRSEMNVSTLELGDSALYLCASSFGQGGYNEQFFGPGTRLTVL.

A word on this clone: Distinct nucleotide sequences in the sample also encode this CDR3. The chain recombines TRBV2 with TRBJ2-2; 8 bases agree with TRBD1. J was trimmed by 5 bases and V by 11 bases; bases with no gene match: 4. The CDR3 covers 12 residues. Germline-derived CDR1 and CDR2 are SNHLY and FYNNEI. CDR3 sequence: CAGTGDTGELFF. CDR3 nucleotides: TGTGCCGGGACAGGCGATACCGGGGAGCTGTTTTTT.

CDR3 bases: TGTGCCAGCAGCTTAGAGGTTCAGGGGGCGTGGAATGAGCAGTTCTTC. Amino acids: CASSLEVQGAWNEQFF. The chain recombines TRBV7-9 with TRBJ2-1, with 8 bases lining up with TRBD1. CDR3 length: 16 residues. The J segment lost 7 bases and the V segment lost 1 base, leaving 9 bases of the junction unmatched. Germline CDR1 reads SEHNR; CDR2 reads FQNEAQ (reference sequence).